This T cell receptor beta chain was profiled in a study of response to subunit inactivated influenza vaccine. Per germline, CDR1 SQVTM and CDR2 ANQGSEA. V shed 7 bases and J 6 bases; nucleotides not matched to a gene: 5. CDR3 length equals 12 residues. MiXCR was run by TCRdb on the RT-PCR reads, yielding one entry per CDR3 protein. This repertoire shows 600,000 to 850,000 distinct CDR3 sequences, 11% to 15% found once; its top ten account for approximately 7.6%. With regard to this clonotype: Its target is not known.

Study findings and constraints: Authors suggested that a seasonal influenza vaccination recruits few new T cells each time.

The receptor's source is a man aged 50 to 59 who received an inactivated influenza vaccine. This sample comprised PBMCs from blood, obtained less than 15 days before vaccination. The chain has TRBV29-1 and TRBJ2-1; 8 bases align to TRBD2. The CDR3 DNA reads TGCAGCGCTGTCGGACTAGCCAATGAGCAGTTCTTC. Protein product: CSAVGLANEQFF.